What follows are 20 T cell receptor beta chains derived from one specimen sequenced in a study of blood T cell repertoires in COVID-19. Assay: immunoSEQ multiplex PCR; the TCRdb copy retains only in-frame clones and omits some. The table has 200,000 to 250,000 clones, approximately 80% seen once; the top ten hold about 8.9%. Specimen: peripheral blood. These receptors were obtained from an older man with acute or convalescent COVID-19.

This clone has only one observation. This chain uses TRBV5-1 with TRBJ2-3; 7 nucleotides line up with TRBD1. The CDR3 spans 15 residues. The V gene's germline CDR1 is SGHRS and CDR2 YFSETQ. V shed 2 bases, J shed 2 bases, and the junction held 5 bases outside the gene matches. CDR3 in DNA: TGCGCCAGCAGCTTTAGGGGACAGTTCACAGATACGCAGTATTTT. The encoded protein is CASSFRGQFTDTQYF. Filled out from reference TRBV5-1 and TRBJ2-3, the complete variable domain reads KAGVTQTPRYLIKTRGQQVTLSCSPISGHRSVSWYQQTPGQGLQFLFEYFSETQRNKGNFPGRFSGRQFSNSRSEMNVSTLELGDSALYLCASSFRGQFTDTQYFGPGTRLTVL.

The V and J genes are TRBV20-1 and TRBJ1-5; a weak D match, TRBD1 (5 bases). Deletions cut 3 bases from V and 8 bases from J, with 17 bases between. Per germline, CDR1 DFQATT and CDR2 SNEGSKA (reference sequence). The length of the CDR3 is 14 residues. CDR3 region: CSASSTGGVEPQHF. In nucleotides, the CDR3 is TGCAGTGCTAGTTCCACGGGGGGGGTCGAGCCCCAGCATTTT.

V usage is TRBV28 and J usage is TRBJ2-7; TRBD1 agrees at 10 bases. The length of the CDR3 is 16 residues. Germline trimming cut 5 bases from V and 2 bases from J; bases unmatched to any gene: 9. Germline V gene lookup returns CDR1 MDHEN and CDR2 SYDVKM. CDR3 nucleotide sequence: TGTGCCAGCAGTCCCAAAGGACAGGGGGGGGCCTACGAGCAGTACTTC. Amino acids: CASSPKGQGGAYEQYF.

The rearrangement links TRBV27 to TRBJ1-5; D may be TRBD1 (5 bases). V dropped 2 bases and J dropped 6 bases, with 17 bases sitting between them. The CDR3 extends over 16 amino acids. The V gene's germline CDR1 is MNHEY and CDR2 SMNVEV (reference sequence). CDR3 amino acids: CASSLIFVRGTQPQHF. The CDR3 DNA is TGTGCCAGCAGTTTAATTTTCGTGCGGGGGACTCAGCCCCAGCATTTT.

This clone has a single count. The V call is TRBV2, the J call TRBJ2-2, with 8 bases identical to TRBD1. The CDR3 runs 16 residues. V trimming: 7 bases; J trimming: 4 bases; junction bases outside the gene matches: 11. Germline V gene lookup returns CDR1 SNHLY and CDR2 FYNNEI. Here the CDR3 reads CASTHNRGMGTGELFF. In DNA form, the CDR3 reads TGTGCCAGCACCCACAACAGGGGGATGGGCACCGGGGAGCTGTTTTTT.

This chain links TRBV2 with TRBJ1-5, with D tentatively TRBD1 (6 bases). Germline-derived CDR1 and CDR2 are SNHLY and FYNNEI. CDR3 size: 12 residues. V dropped 0 bases and J dropped 10 bases, with 7 bases sitting between them. The CDR3 is CASSEAGTPQHF. The DNA for the CDR3 is TGTGCCAGCAGTGAAGCAGGGACACCCCAGCATTTT.

The chain uses TRBV19 and TRBJ1-5; D call uncertain. This CDR3 comprises 15 residues. Germline assignment: CDR1 LNHDA and CDR2 SQIVND (reference sequence). The V and J ends lost 2 bases and 11 bases respectively, with 19 bases between them. The CDR3 loop is CASSILAGPIWAQHF. CDR3 nucleotides: TGTGCCAGTAGTATATTGGCAGGCCCTATATGGGCCCAGCATTTT.

In this sample, this clone turned up once. The chain is built from TRBV5-6 and TRBJ2-7, with 8 bases fitting TRBD1. Germline V CDR1 and CDR2: SGHDT, YYEEEE. The ends lost 0 bases at V and 3 bases at J; junction bases unmatched: 5. This CDR3 region has 15 residues. CDR3 sequence: CASSLGDRRRYEQYF. As DNA, the CDR3 is TGTGCCAGCAGCTTGGGGGACAGGAGGCGCTACGAGCAGTACTTC. The full variable domain, in which reference TRBV5-6 and TRBJ2-7 provide the parts outside the CDR3, is DAGVTQSPTHLIKTRGQQVTLRCSPKSGHDTVSWYQQALGQGPQFIFQYYEEEERQRGNFPDRFSGHQFPNYSSELNVNALLLGDSALYLCASSLGDRRRYEQYFGPGTRLTVT.

The CDR3 is CATSSSRGAGYEQYF. In DNA, the CDR3 is TGTGCCACCAGCAGCTCCAGGGGGGCGGGCTACGAGCAGTACTTC. The chain joins TRBV15 to TRBJ2-7; perhaps TRBD1 as D (7 bases). Trimming took 3 bases from V and 3 from J, leaving 15 bases between them. The CDR3 sequence is 15 residues long. Germline values: CDR1 LNHNV, CDR2 YYDKDF (reference sequence).

The gene calls are TRBV7-9 and TRBJ1-4; D may be TRBD1 (5 bases). The CDR3 is 13 amino acids. Looked up from germline, CDR1 is SEHNR and CDR2 is FQNEAQ (reference sequence). Deletions cut 3 bases from V and 8 bases from J, with 10 bases between. The CDR3 loop is CASSLSGREKLFF. CDR3 in DNA: TGTGCCAGCAGCTTGTCAGGGAGGGAAAAACTGTTTTTT.

The chain is built from TRBV7-2 and TRBJ1-2; no firm D call. The CDR3 has 15 residues. From germline, CDR1 is SGHTA and CDR2 FQGNSA. The V end lost 2 bases, the J end lost 7 bases, and 17 bases lay between the germline ends. As DNA, the CDR3 is TGTGCCAGCAGCTTAAATAGGGCGGGTACGGCTGGCTACACCTTC. Protein product: CASSLNRAGTAGYTF.

The chain couples TRBV30 to TRBJ2-2; D might be TRBD1 (6 bases). The ends were cut back, 2 bases at V and 1 base at J, with 11 bases in the middle. Germline V gives CDR1 GTSNPN, CDR2 SVGIG (reference sequence). The CDR3 has 15 residues. The CDR3 nucleotides read TGTGCCTGGAGTCCTCTGGACAGGAACACCGGGGAGCTGTTTTTT. It codes for CAWSPLDRNTGELFF.

The gene calls are TRBV7-2 and TRBJ1-1; D call uncertain. V lost 3 bases and J 1 base, leaving 6 bases between the germline ends. This CDR3 spans 13 amino acids. Per germline, CDR1 SGHTA and CDR2 FQGNSA. The CDR3 sequence is CASSFQANTEAFF. The CDR3 DNA sequence: TGTGCCAGCAGCTTTCAGGCGAACACTGAAGCTTTCTTT.

With regard to this clone: The sample has other DNA sequences that encode this CDR3 too. The V call is TRBV5-1, the J call TRBJ2-5; 10 bases map to TRBD1. CDR1 SGHRS and CDR2 YFSETQ come from the germline V gene. The CDR3 extends over 16 amino acids. V gave up 4 bases and J gave up 2 bases; unmatched junction bases: 8. The CDR3 sequence: CASSTRTGGIQETQYF. CDR3 bases: TGCGCCAGCAGCACTCGGACAGGGGGAATACAAGAGACCCAGTACTTC.

The chain carries TRBV7-9 and TRBJ1-6, with a weak D call TRBD1 (5 bases). Per germline, CDR1 SEHNR and CDR2 FQNEAQ (reference sequence). Trimming took off 1 base at V and 0 bases at J, with 10 bases between the two ends. This CDR3 region has 17 residues. The CDR3 spells CASSLGQGYSYNSPLHF. In nucleotides, the CDR3 is TGTGCCAGCAGCTTAGGCCAGGGCTACTCCTATAATTCACCCCTCCACTTT.

The table lists this clone with a count of one. The CDR3, as DNA: TGTGCCAGCAGCGCCGCGGGGGGACACCAGCATTTT. Protein: CASSAAGGHQHF. The genes are TRBV3-1 (or the pseudogene TRBV3-2) and TRBJ1-5, with a tentative D call TRBD1 (6 bases). The CDR3 extends over 12 amino acids. The V gene lost 5 bases and the J gene lost 12 bases, with 14 bases spanning the gap. Looked up from germline, CDR1 is LGHDT and CDR2 is YNNKEL (reference sequence).

This sequence joins TRBV30 and TRBJ2-1; the D gene is possibly TRBD1 (5 bases). Germline V CDR1 and CDR2: GTSNPN, SVGIG (reference sequence). The CDR3 is 13 amino acids. The V end lost 0 bases, the J end lost 4 bases, and 7 bases lay between the germline ends. CDR3 region: CAWSVAGYNEQFF. The CDR3, as DNA: TGTGCCTGGAGTGTAGCAGGGTACAATGAGCAGTTCTTC.

The CDR3 reads CASSLEGQGTPSTNSPLHF. The DNA for the CDR3 is TGTGCCAGCAGCCTAGAAGGACAGGGGACTCCCAGCACCAATTCACCCCTCCACTTT. The rearrangement uses TRBV5-4 and TRBJ1-6, with 9 positions matching TRBD1. This CDR3 has 19 residues. Trimming at V came to 4 bases and at J to 7 bases, leaving 18 bases not matched to a gene. Germline loops: CDR1 SGHNT, CDR2 YYREEE (reference sequence).

This chain connects TRBV5-6 to TRBJ2-5, with D possibly being TRBD1 (5 bases). Germline V gene data show CDR1 as SGHDT and CDR2 as YYEEEE. The CDR3 length is 15 residues. V gave up 3 bases and J gave up 6 bases, with 18 bases separating them. The CDR3 is CASSYRSRQRQTQYF. In DNA, the CDR3 is TGTGCCAGCAGCTATCGATCCCGACAGAGGCAGACCCAGTACTTC.

This rearrangement joins TRBV2 to TRBJ2-7; 9 bases fit TRBD1. V dropped 6 bases and J dropped 7; count of bases not matched to a gene: 13. The CDR3 runs 15 residues. Germline CDR1 is SNHLY and CDR2 is FYNNEI. The CDR3 here is CASRVTGTGPGEQYF. In DNA, the CDR3 is TGTGCCAGCAGGGTAACCGGGACAGGGCCGGGGGAGCAGTACTTC.